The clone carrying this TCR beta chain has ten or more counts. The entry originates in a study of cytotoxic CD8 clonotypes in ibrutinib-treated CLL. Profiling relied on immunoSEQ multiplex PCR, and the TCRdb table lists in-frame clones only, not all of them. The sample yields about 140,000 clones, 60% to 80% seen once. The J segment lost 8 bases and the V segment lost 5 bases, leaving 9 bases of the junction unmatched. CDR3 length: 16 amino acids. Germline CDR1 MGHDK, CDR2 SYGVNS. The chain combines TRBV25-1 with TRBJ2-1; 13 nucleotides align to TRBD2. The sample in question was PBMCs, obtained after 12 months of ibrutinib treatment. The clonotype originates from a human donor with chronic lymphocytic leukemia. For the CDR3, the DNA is TGTGCCAGCAGTCTTATGGGGACTAGCGGGGTTCATGAGCAGTTCTTC. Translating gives CASSLMGTSGVHEQFF.